This TCR beta chain came from a study of blood T cell repertoires in COVID-19. On the study more broadly: Samples representing acute and convalescent COVID-19 were sourced from the United States, Italy and Spain.

In Seattle, patients joined the study during active infection and were tracked longitudinally. Trimming took 4 bases from V and 5 from J, leaving 11 bases between them. CDR1 and CDR2 from the germline V gene are SEHNR and FQNEAQ (reference sequence). This CDR3 has 13 residues. Sequenced by immunoSEQ multiplex PCR; TCRdb stores in-frame clones only, minus some. The sample carries 100,000 to 120,000 clones, 75% to 90% recorded once. The clonotype comes from a woman aged 55-69 years with COVID-19, enrolled during active disease. Sequenced input: peripheral blood. The J gene is TRBJ1-1, the V gene TRBV7-9; the D gene is possibly TRBD1 (5 bases). CDR3 in amino acids: CASSSTVGTEAFF. DNA for the CDR3: TGTGCCAGCAGCTCGACAGTGGGGACTGAAGCTTTCTTT.